These 2 T cell receptor beta chains share one sample of origin, sequenced in a study of blood T cell repertoires in COVID-19. The table came from immunoSEQ multiplex PCR; TCRdb's copy has only in-frame clones and leaves some out. This table has fewer than 250,000 clones, approximately 86% appearing once. Sequenced input: peripheral blood. These receptors were obtained from a human donor in a cohort sampled during active COVID-19.

V and J are TRBV29-1 and TRBJ1-5; 8 positions match TRBD1. V trimming: 4 bases; J trimming: 2 bases; junction bases outside the gene matches: 16. CDR3 length: 18 amino acids. CDR1 is SQVTM, CDR2 ANQGSEA, per germline. CDR3 residues: CSVGLTGDGRIGNQPQHF. The CDR3 nucleotides read TGCAGCGTTGGATTGACAGGGGACGGTAGGATAGGCAATCAGCCCCAGCATTTT.

This clone has a handful of counts. The chain employs TRBV2 and TRBJ1-2; 7 nucleotides align to TRBD1. The germline gives CDR1 SNHLY, CDR2 FYNNEI. V shed 6 bases and J 2 bases; nucleotides not matched to a gene: 3. The CDR3 spans 13 residues. The CDR3: CASRATGNYGYTF. In DNA form, the CDR3 reads TGTGCCAGCAGGGCGACAGGGAACTATGGCTACACCTTC.